These 31 T cell receptor beta chains were sequenced from one sample in a study of shared clonotypes between healthy human individuals. Here immunoSEQ multiplex PCR was the method, and the copy in TCRdb shows in-frame clones only, minus some. The sample has about 2.2 million clones, just under 95% seen once. Positive CCR7 selection of CD45RO-negative cells yielded the naive CD8 cells, and terminally differentiated effector memory CD45RA+ cells were excluded. Specimen: naive CD8+ T cells from PBMCs. Receptor source: a young man in good health. Some clones in this sample may be carry-over from other donors' samples.

V and J are TRBV7-9 and TRBJ2-7, with 12 bases lining up with TRBD2. Trimming at V came to 1 base and at J to 10 bases, leaving 5 bases not matched to a gene. The germline gives CDR1 SEHNR, CDR2 FQNEAQ (reference sequence). This CDR3 spans 14 amino acids. CDR3 coding DNA: TGTGCCAGCAGCTTAGAGGGACTAGCGGGTTCACAGTACTTC. As protein: CASSLEGLAGSQYF.

The chain has TRBV18 and TRBJ2-3, with D hard to call. The length of the CDR3 is 15 residues. CDR1 and CDR2 from the germline V gene are KGHSH and LQKENI. With 3 bases removed from V and 0 bases from J, the gap between germline ends came to 10 bases. CDR3 DNA: TGTGCCAGCTCACCGCCCAGCGCTAGCACAGATACGCAGTATTTT. It translates to CASSPPSASTDTQYF.

The genes are TRBV6-6 and TRBJ2-1; D gene uncertain. V was pared by 6 bases and J by 9 bases, with 12 bases between. CDR3 length: 12 residues. CDR1 and CDR2 (germline): MNHNY, SVGAGI (reference sequence). The CDR3 spells CASRSNPVEQFF. The CDR3, as DNA: TGTGCCAGCAGATCTAACCCCGTTGAGCAGTTCTTC.

The chain carries TRBV28 and TRBJ1-1; no firm D call. V lost 2 bases, J lost 2 bases, and 9 bases lay in between. Per the germline V gene, CDR1 is MDHEN and CDR2 is SYDVKM. The CDR3 is 14 amino acids. CDR3 protein: CASSLLTSNTEAFF. The CDR3 coding sequence is TGTGCCAGCAGTTTACTAACAAGTAACACTGAAGCTTTCTTT.

The CDR3 loop is CASTLNRLTMNTEAFF. The CDR3 DNA follows: TGTGCCAGCACTCTTAACCGGCTTACTATGAACACTGAAGCTTTCTTT. The J gene is TRBJ1-1, the V gene TRBV11-2; unclear D gene. Germline CDR1 reads SGHAT; CDR2 reads FQNNGV. The CDR3 loop spans 16 amino acids. Trimming removed 7 bases at V and 0 bases at J, with 18 bases between.

The V gene is TRBV10-3, the J gene TRBJ1-3; D not certain. With 0 bases removed from V and 11 bases from J, the gap between germline ends came to 8 bases. This CDR3 region has 12 residues. CDR1 ENHRY and CDR2 SYGVKD come from the germline V gene. CDR3 sequence reads: CAISESTEPIYF. The DNA for the CDR3 is TGTGCCATCAGTGAGTCGACGGAGCCCATATATTTT.

V gene TRBV7-6 combines with J gene TRBJ2-7, with unresolved D. V was pared by 1 base and J by 3 bases, with 7 bases between. Germline CDR1 and CDR2: SGHVS and FNYEAQ. The CDR3 runs 13 residues. CDR3 bases: TGTGCCAGCAGCTTAGAGCTGTTCTACGAGCAGTACTTC. Translation gives CASSLELFYEQYF.

Turning to this clone: The same CDR3 is also encoded by other DNA sequences in this sample. The chain employs TRBV27 and TRBJ2-3; 11 bases match TRBD1. This CDR3 spans 17 amino acids. Germline V gene data show CDR1 as MNHEY and CDR2 as SMNVEV (reference sequence). Germline trimming cut 2 bases from V and 0 bases from J; bases unmatched to any gene: 4. This CDR3 reads CASSLLGTGGSTDTQYF. CDR3 in DNA: TGTGCCAGCAGTTTACTCGGGACAGGGGGTAGCACAGATACGCAGTATTTT.

This sequence joins TRBV27 and TRBJ1-1; 8 bases map to TRBD1. Trimming removed 5 bases from V and 7 bases from J; junction bases left unmatched: 6. The V gene's germline CDR1 is MNHEY and CDR2 SMNVEV (reference sequence). The CDR3 covers 13 residues. This CDR3 reads CASSTRGRDEAFF. The CDR3 DNA reads TGTGCCAGCAGTACCAGGGGGCGCGATGAAGCTTTCTTT.

The chain joins TRBV6-1 to TRBJ1-2; possibly TRBD1 for D (6 bases). This CDR3 region has 13 residues. V was cut by 4 bases and J by 10 bases, with 16 bases left in between. Germline V gene sequence: CDR1 MNHNS, CDR2 SASEGT. The CDR3 spells CASSGLRGFDYTF. CDR3 sequence (DNA): TGTGCCAGCAGTGGGCTTAGGGGGTTTGACTACACCTTC.

This chain connects TRBV11-2 to TRBJ2-1, with 8 nucleotides matching TRBD2. Germline CDR1 and CDR2: SGHAT and FQNNGV. The CDR3 extends over 13 amino acids. Trimming cost V 8 bases and J 6 bases; bases outside gene matches: 6. As DNA, the CDR3 is TGTGCCAGCTTTAGCGGGGTAAGCAATGAGCAGTTCTTC. Amino acid sequence: CASFSGVSNEQFF.

V is TRBV28 and J is TRBJ1-1; 10 nucleotides agree with TRBD1. The germline CDR1 and CDR2 sequences are MDHEN and SYDVKM. The ends lost 7 bases at V and 4 bases at J; junction bases unmatched: 12. The CDR3 totals 16 residues. CDR3 DNA: TGTGCCAGCACCCGCAGGGGGACAGGGGTCCTCACTGAAGCTTTCTTT. Translated: CASTRRGTGVLTEAFF.

The chain is built from TRBV11-2 and TRBJ2-7, with D possibly being TRBD2 (5 bases). The germline V gene has CDR1 SGHAT and CDR2 FQNNGV. CDR3 length equals 13 residues. V was clipped by 5 bases and J by 3 bases, with 11 bases between them. The CDR3 DNA reads as TGTGCCAGCAGCCCACGGGCGGGCTACGAGCAGTACTTC. Translation gives CASSPRAGYEQYF.

This rearrangement joins TRBV30 to TRBJ2-2, with 11 bases that match TRBD1. The CDR3 is made up of 15 amino acids. The V segment lost 5 bases and the J segment 6 bases; nucleotides outside the gene matches: 8. Per the germline V gene, CDR1 is GTSNPN and CDR2 is SVGIG (reference sequence). In nucleotides, the CDR3 is TGTGCCTGGGGCCCGGGGACAGGGGGGGCCGGGGAGCTGTTTTTT. As protein: CAWGPGTGGAGELFF.

The chain links TRBV27 to TRBJ2-4; 9 bases are a match to TRBD2. Losses at the gene ends were 6 bases for V and 7 bases for J; bases not matched to a gene: 10. This CDR3 region has 15 residues. The germline V gene has CDR1 MNHEY and CDR2 SMNVEV (reference sequence). This chain's CDR3 is CASSLTREGLNIQYF. DNA of the CDR3: TGTGCCAGCAGCCTCACGCGGGAGGGCCTGAACATTCAGTACTTC.

This chain uses TRBV27 with TRBJ2-3; D is uncertain. The V gene's germline CDR1 is MNHEY and CDR2 SMNVEV (reference sequence). The CDR3 is made up of 12 amino acids. Trimming took 3 bases from V and 4 from J, leaving 5 bases between them. CDR3 sequence reads: CASSFNPDTQYF. CDR3 sequence (DNA): TGTGCCAGCAGTTTTAATCCAGATACGCAGTATTTT.

The chain carries TRBV2 and TRBJ2-3; tentatively, D is TRBD2 (5 bases). V dropped 2 bases and J dropped 0 bases, with 12 bases sitting between them. Per the germline V gene, CDR1 is SNHLY and CDR2 is FYNNEI. The CDR3 extends over 16 amino acids. As DNA, the CDR3 is TGTGCCAGCAGTGAATCAGACTACCTAAGCACAGATACGCAGTATTTT. Protein sequence: CASSESDYLSTDTQYF.

This clone has a single count. The gene calls are TRBV11-2 and TRBJ2-2, with 9 bases lining up with TRBD2. After removal of 2 bases from V and 6 bases from J, the junction contained 7 bases not matched to a gene. There are 16 residues in the CDR3. Germline V gene data show CDR1 as SGHAT and CDR2 as FQNNGV. The CDR3 sequence: CASSLSSGRFSGELFF. Here the CDR3 DNA reads TGTGCCAGCAGCTTATCCAGCGGGAGGTTTTCCGGGGAGCTGTTTTTT.

The rearrangement uses TRBV5-1 and TRBJ2-3; maybe TRBD1 (6 bases). The V and J ends lost 0 bases and 1 base respectively, with 21 bases between them. The CDR3 is 19 residues long. Germline CDR1 reads SGHRS; CDR2 reads YFSETQ. The DNA of the CDR3 is TGCGCCAGCAGCTTGGAAGGGGGACACCCTCTAGTTGGCACAGATACGCAGTATTTT. It encodes CASSLEGGHPLVGTDTQYF.

The chain combines TRBV7-8 with TRBJ2-7; TRBD1 aligns across 7 bases. This CDR3 spans 16 amino acids. Germline V CDR1 and CDR2: SGHVS, FQNEAQ. After removal of 0 bases from V and 3 bases from J, the junction contained 8 bases not matched to a gene. The CDR3 DNA reads as TGTGCCAGCAGCTTAGCGGCCAGGGGGTTGGGCTACGAGCAGTACTTC. This translates into CASSLAARGLGYEQYF.

This chain uses TRBV15 with TRBJ2-7; no definite D call. V was trimmed by 4 bases and J by 3 bases, leaving 10 bases between them. This CDR3 comprises 13 residues. Germline CDR1 reads LNHNV; CDR2 reads YYDKDF (reference sequence). The CDR3 region has the DNA TGTGCCACCAGCAAGACAATCTACTACGAGCAGTACTTC. Its translation: CATSKTIYYEQYF.

This sequence joins TRBV2 and TRBJ2-5, with 10 nucleotides matching TRBD2. V shed 7 bases, J shed 3 bases, and the junction held 11 bases outside the gene matches. Germline V gene data show CDR1 as SNHLY and CDR2 as FYNNEI. The CDR3 is made up of 16 amino acids. As DNA, the CDR3 is TGTGCCAGCACCGAACTAGCGGGATCCCCGAAAGAGACCCAGTACTTC. Protein product: CASTELAGSPKETQYF. Full variable domain (remainder filled in from reference TRBV2 and TRBJ2-5): EPEVTQTPSHQVTQMGQEVILRCVPISNHLYFYWYRQILGQKVEFLVSFYNNEISEKSEIFDDQFSVERPDGSNFTLKIRSTKLEDSAMYFCASTELAGSPKETQYFGPGTRLLVL.

The genes are TRBV7-9 and TRBJ1-1; 8 nucleotides agree with TRBD1. This CDR3 contains 17 residues. Trimming cost V 5 bases and J 5 bases; bases outside gene matches: 16. Germline-derived CDR1 and CDR2 are SEHNR and FQNEAQ (reference sequence). The CDR3 DNA follows: TGTGCCAGCAGCGAGACAGGGGTTATTGCGGTAAGAACTGAAGCTTTCTTT. It is translated as CASSETGVIAVRTEAFF.

This rearrangement joins TRBV10-3 to TRBJ2-1; TRBD2 matches at 11 bases. CDR1 is ENHRY and CDR2 is SYGVKD in the germline V gene. CDR3 length: 14 residues. The V and J ends lost 8 bases and 8 bases, in that order; junction bases with no gene match: 8. The CDR3 coding sequence is TGTGCCATCGCTGAACTAGCGGGAGTAGATGAGCAGTTCTTC. Translation gives CAIAELAGVDEQFF.

This chain connects TRBV30 to TRBJ2-7; a weak D match, TRBD2 (5 bases). Germline CDR1 is GTSNPN and CDR2 is SVGIG (reference sequence). V was cut by 4 bases and J by 3 bases, with 10 bases left in between. The CDR3 is 12 residues long. This CDR3 is CAWTSNLYEQYF. The CDR3 DNA reads as TGTGCCTGGACTAGCAACCTCTACGAGCAGTACTTC.

This sequence joins TRBV12-5 and TRBJ2-1; D perhaps matches TRBD2 (5 bases). Trimming shortened V by 1 base and J by 7 bases, and 14 bases separated the two germline ends. The CDR3 contains 15 residues. Germline CDR1 reads LGHNT; CDR2 reads FRNRAP. The CDR3: CASGLGSTRENEQFF. CDR3 sequence (DNA): TGTGCTAGTGGTTTGGGGAGCACTAGGGAAAATGAGCAGTTCTTC.

This clone was detected only a few times. V and J are TRBV19 and TRBJ1-1; D is uncertain. This CDR3 is built from 13 residues. The V end lost 7 bases, the J end lost 1 base, and 10 bases lay between the germline ends. Germline CDR1 is LNHDA and CDR2 is SQIVND (reference sequence). The CDR3 sequence: CASKTLSNTEAFF. CDR3 in DNA: TGTGCCAGTAAAACACTCTCGAACACTGAAGCTTTCTTT.

This chain links TRBV29-1 with TRBJ1-5; 8 nucleotides match TRBD1. The CDR3 is made up of 13 amino acids. V lost 7 bases to trimming and J lost 7 bases; unmatched junction nucleotides: 9. CDR1 and CDR2 (germline): SQVTM, ANQGSEA. For the CDR3, the DNA is TGCAGCGCCAAGGACAGGGAGGGCCAGCCCCAGCATTTT. Translating gives CSAKDREGQPQHF.

V and J are TRBV28 and TRBJ2-7, with D perhaps assigned TRBD1 or TRBD2 (5 bases each). This CDR3 is built from 16 residues. The germline CDR1 and CDR2 sequences are MDHEN and SYDVKM. With 3 bases removed from V and 4 bases from J, the gap between germline ends came to 19 bases. The CDR3 bases are TGTGCCAGCAGTTTGGCCCTCGGGGCTGAGAGGTACGAGCAGTACTTC. Its protein product is CASSLALGAERYEQYF.

Turning to this clone: Additional DNA sequences in this sample encode the identical CDR3. The CDR3 here is CASSPLGYEQYF. DNA for the CDR3: TGTGCCAGCAGCCCCTTGGGCTACGAGCAGTACTTC. The genes are TRBV27 and TRBJ2-7; D is uncertain. Per the germline V gene, CDR1 is MNHEY and CDR2 is SMNVEV (reference sequence). The CDR3 runs to 12 residues. With 6 bases removed from V and 3 bases from J, the gap between germline ends came to 9 bases.

In regard to this clone: Distinct nucleotide sequences in the sample also encode this CDR3. The chain uses TRBV6-5 and TRBJ1-1; D not certain. This CDR3 comprises 15 residues. In germline, CDR1 is MNHEY, CDR2 SVGAGI. V lost 0 bases to trimming and J lost 4 bases, with 12 bases between them. CDR3 sequence: CASSYSGRGGTEAFF. The CDR3 nucleotides read TGTGCCAGCAGTTACTCTGGGCGGGGAGGCACTGAAGCTTTCTTT.